One sample yielded the 5 T cell receptor beta chains listed below, sequenced in a study of blood T cells in healthy people across ages. Primers used in a second PCR of about 6 to 12 cycles were a sample-barcoded 5' primer and a J-beta primer mix. MiXCR, applied by TCRdb to the 5' RACE reads, yields one record per CDR3 protein. Of roughly 640,000 distinct CDR3 sequences in the sample, about 30% were seen once. The sequencing input was blood. These receptors all stem from a woman over 75 in good health.

The chain uses TRBV2 and TRBJ2-5; unclear D gene. V was pared by 0 bases and J by 5 bases, with 16 bases between. The germline CDR1 and CDR2 sequences are SNHLY and FYNNEI. The CDR3 is made up of 16 amino acids. In nucleotides, the CDR3 is TGTGCCAGCAGTGAAGCGATCGGTTTCAATGGGGAGACCCAGTACTTC. Translating it yields CASSEAIGFNGETQYF. Supplemented by reference TRBV2 and TRBJ2-5, the full variable domain reads EPEVTQTPSHQVTQMGQEVILRCVPISNHLYFYWYRQILGQKVEFLVSFYNNEISEKSEIFDDQFSVERPDGSNFTLKIRSTKLEDSAMYFCASSEAIGFNGETQYFGPGTRLLVL.

This clonotype was seen repeatedly, ten times or more. The chain combines TRBV7-9 with TRBJ2-3; TRBD2 aligns across 9 bases. CDR1 SEHNR and CDR2 FQNEAQ come from the germline V gene (reference sequence). The V and J ends lost 5 bases and 5 bases, in that order; junction bases with no gene match: 8. The CDR3 covers 15 residues. CDR3: CASSRSGGLGDTQYF. The CDR3 nucleotides are TGTGCCAGCAGCCGAAGCGGGGGGCTCGGAGATACGCAGTATTTT.

The V and J genes are TRBV30 and TRBJ1-1; the D is unclear. This CDR3 is built from 14 residues. V lost 1 base, J lost 0 bases, and 9 bases lay in between. The germline V gene has CDR1 GTSNPN and CDR2 SVGIG (reference sequence). CDR3 in amino acids: CAWSADGLNTEAFF. In DNA, the CDR3 is TGTGCCTGGAGTGCGGACGGGTTGAACACTGAAGCTTTCTTT.

This clonotype was recorded a few times. The gene calls are TRBV7-2 and TRBJ2-2, with TRBD2 matching over 9 bases. The CDR3 is 15 amino acids. The germline V gene encodes CDR1 SGHTA and CDR2 FQGNSA. J gave up 5 bases and V 5 bases, and 6 bases lay outside the gene matches. The CDR3, as DNA: TGTGCCAGCAGCCCGACTAGCGGCCAGACCGGGGAGCTGTTTTTT. Its protein product is CASSPTSGQTGELFF. The complete variable domain, with remaining parts taken from reference TRBV7-2 and TRBJ2-2, reads GAGVSQSPSNKVTEKGKDVELRCDPISGHTALYWYRQSLGQGLEFLIYFQGNSAPDKSGLPSDRFSAERTGGSVSTLTIQRTQQEDSAVYLCASSPTSGQTGELFFGEGSRLTVL.

This clonotype was seen a handful of times. The rearrangement links TRBV25-1 to TRBJ1-6, with D unclear. This CDR3 is 13 amino acids long. CDR1 is MGHDK, CDR2 SYGVNS, per germline. The V gene lost 6 bases and the J gene lost 7 bases, with 10 bases spanning the gap. The DNA of the CDR3 is TGTGCCAGCAGGGACGGACTAAATTCACCCCTCCACTTT. This codes for CASRDGLNSPLHF.